The sequence of this T cell receptor (beta chain) was determined in a study of blood T cell repertoires in COVID-19. Study information: The United States, Italy and Spain supplied acute and convalescent COVID-19 samples.

Sequenced by immunoSEQ multiplex PCR; TCRdb stores in-frame clones only, minus some. This sample carries about 270,000 clones, approximately 77% of them seen once, and the ten largest clones take roughly 3.1%. V trimming: 3 bases; J trimming: 6 bases; junction bases outside the gene matches: 7. The CDR3 contains 15 residues. The germline CDR1 and CDR2 sequences are MNHEY and SMNVEV (reference sequence). Specimen: peripheral blood. This chain joins TRBV27 and TRBJ2-3; TRBD2 matches at 9 bases. This sequence was found in a woman younger than 30 with acute or convalescent COVID-19. The CDR3 DNA follows: TGTGCCAGCAGTTTGGCCTCCAGCGGGAGGGATACGCAGTATTTT. This sequence encodes CASSLASSGRDTQYF.